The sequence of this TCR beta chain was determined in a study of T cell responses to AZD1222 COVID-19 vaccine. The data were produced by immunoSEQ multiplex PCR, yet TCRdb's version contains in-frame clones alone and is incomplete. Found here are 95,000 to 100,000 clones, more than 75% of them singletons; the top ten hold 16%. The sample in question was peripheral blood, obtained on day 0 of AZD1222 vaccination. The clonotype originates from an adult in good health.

The CDR3 loop reads CASTGTGAPLSNQPQHF. CDR3 nucleotide sequence: TGTGCCAGTACCGGGACAGGAGCACCTCTTAGCAATCAGCCCCAGCATTTT. This chain connects TRBV19 to TRBJ1-5; 8 nucleotides agree with TRBD1. V shed 7 bases and J 0 bases; nucleotides not matched to a gene: 11. Germline V lookup: CDR1 LNHDA, CDR2 SQIVND (reference sequence). The CDR3 has 17 residues. Full variable domain (remainder filled in from reference TRBV19 and TRBJ1-5): DGGITQSPKYLFRKEGQNVTLSCEQNLNHDAMYWYRQDPGQGLRLIYYSQIVNDFQKGDIAEGYSVSREKKESFPLTVTSAQKNPTAFYLCASTGTGAPLSNQPQHFGDGTRLSIL.